Here is one T cell receptor beta chain with its context. Its antigen is unknown. This sequence may be a read error, since a much larger clone differs from it by one base. TCRdb called the reads again in MiXCR, with one record for every CDR3 protein. The sample contains just under 500,000 distinct CDR3 sequences, around 35% of which appear only once. This sample is part of a study of T cell repertoires in cytomegalovirus infection. Study details: CMV epitopes that were recently identified and HLA-C-restricted were used alongside well-studied HLA-B-restricted ones. TCR beta signatures that were public indicated CMV infection and matching HLA type.

The specimen comprised cultured PBMCs, sampled from culture after CMV antigen stimulation. The receptor was isolated from a human donor in good health (CMV status not recorded). Some clones in this sample may be carry-over from other donors' samples.

CDR3 DNA sequence: TGTGCCAGCAGCCTAGGACTAGCGGGCCACACAGATACGCAGTATTTT. Protein product: CASSLGLAGHTDTQYF. The gene calls are TRBV7-4 and TRBJ2-3, with 11 bases matching TRBD2. After removal of 5 bases from V and 2 bases from J, the junction contained 6 bases not matched to a gene. The germline V gene encodes CDR1 SGHVT and CDR2 SQSDAQ. The CDR3 contains 16 residues.